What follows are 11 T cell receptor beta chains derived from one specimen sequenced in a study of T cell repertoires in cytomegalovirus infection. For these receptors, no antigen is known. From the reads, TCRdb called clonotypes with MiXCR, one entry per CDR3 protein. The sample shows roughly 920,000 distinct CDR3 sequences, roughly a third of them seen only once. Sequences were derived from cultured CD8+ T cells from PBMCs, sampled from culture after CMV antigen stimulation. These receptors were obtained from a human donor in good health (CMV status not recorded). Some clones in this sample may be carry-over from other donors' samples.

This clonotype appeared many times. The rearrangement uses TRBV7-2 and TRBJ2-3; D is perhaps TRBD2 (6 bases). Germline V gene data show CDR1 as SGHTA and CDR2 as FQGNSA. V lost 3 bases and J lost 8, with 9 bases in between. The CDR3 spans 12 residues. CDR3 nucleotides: TGTGCCAGCAGCTTCGGCGGGGCTACGCAGTATTTT. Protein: CASSFGGATQYF.

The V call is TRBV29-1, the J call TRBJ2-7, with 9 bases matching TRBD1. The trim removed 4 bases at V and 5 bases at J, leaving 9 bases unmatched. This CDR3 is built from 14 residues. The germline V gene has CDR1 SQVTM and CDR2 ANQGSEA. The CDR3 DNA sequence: TGCAGCGTTGTACTCGGGACAGGGAGGAACGAGCAGTACGTC. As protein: CSVVLGTGRNEQYV.

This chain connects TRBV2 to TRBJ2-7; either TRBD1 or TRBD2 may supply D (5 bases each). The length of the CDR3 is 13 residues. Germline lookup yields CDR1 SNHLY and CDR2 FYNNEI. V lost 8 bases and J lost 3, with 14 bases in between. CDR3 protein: CASRDGGRYEQYF. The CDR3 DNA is TGTGCCAGCCGGGACGGTGGACGCTACGAGCAGTACTTC.

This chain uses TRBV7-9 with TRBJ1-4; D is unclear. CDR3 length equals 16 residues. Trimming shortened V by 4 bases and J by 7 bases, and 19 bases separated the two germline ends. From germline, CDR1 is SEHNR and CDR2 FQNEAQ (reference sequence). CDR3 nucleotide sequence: TGTGCCAGCAGCTCGGAATACCGGGTCGGTGGTGAAAAACTGTTTTTT. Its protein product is CASSSEYRVGGEKLFF.

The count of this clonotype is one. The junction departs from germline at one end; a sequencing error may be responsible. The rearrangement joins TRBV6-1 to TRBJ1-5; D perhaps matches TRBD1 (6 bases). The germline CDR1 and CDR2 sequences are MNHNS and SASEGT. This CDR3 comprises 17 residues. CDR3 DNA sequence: TGTGCCAGCAGTGAAGTGCTCCGGGACACATTAAATCAGCCCCGGCATTTT. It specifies CASSEVLRDTLNQPRHF.

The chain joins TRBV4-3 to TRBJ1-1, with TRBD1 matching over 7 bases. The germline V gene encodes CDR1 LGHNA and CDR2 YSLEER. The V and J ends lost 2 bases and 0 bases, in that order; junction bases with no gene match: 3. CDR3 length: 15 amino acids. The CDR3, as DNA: TGCGCCAGCAGCCAACGGACAGGAATGAACACTGAAGCTTTCTTT. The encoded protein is CASSQRTGMNTEAFF.

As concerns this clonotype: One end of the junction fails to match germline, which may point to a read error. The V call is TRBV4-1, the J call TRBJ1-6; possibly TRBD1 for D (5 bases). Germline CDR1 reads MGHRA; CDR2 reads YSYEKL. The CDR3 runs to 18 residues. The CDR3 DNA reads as TGCTCCAGCAGCCAAGTTGAGTCGTGGGGGGATAGGAATTCACCCCTCCACTTT. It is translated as CSSSQVESWGDRNSPLHF.

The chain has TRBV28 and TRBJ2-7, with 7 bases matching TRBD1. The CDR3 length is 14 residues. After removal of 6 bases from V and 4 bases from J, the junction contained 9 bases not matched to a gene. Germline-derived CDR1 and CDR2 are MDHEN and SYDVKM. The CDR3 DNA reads TGTGCCAGCAGCAGTCAAGAGACAGGGTACGAGCAGTACGTC. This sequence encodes CASSSQETGYEQYV.

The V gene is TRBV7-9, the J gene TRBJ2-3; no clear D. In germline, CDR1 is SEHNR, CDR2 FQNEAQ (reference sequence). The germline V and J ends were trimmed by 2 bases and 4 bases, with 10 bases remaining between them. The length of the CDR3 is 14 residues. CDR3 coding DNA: TGTGCCAGCAGCTTAACCCCCGGCCCAGATACGCAGTATTTT. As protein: CASSLTPGPDTQYF.

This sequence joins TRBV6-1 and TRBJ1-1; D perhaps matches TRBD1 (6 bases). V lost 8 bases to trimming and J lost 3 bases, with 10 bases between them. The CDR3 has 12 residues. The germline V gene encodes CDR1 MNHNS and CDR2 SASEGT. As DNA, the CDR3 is TGTGCCAGCCGGGGGGCTTACACTGAAGCTTTCTTT. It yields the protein CASRGAYTEAFF.

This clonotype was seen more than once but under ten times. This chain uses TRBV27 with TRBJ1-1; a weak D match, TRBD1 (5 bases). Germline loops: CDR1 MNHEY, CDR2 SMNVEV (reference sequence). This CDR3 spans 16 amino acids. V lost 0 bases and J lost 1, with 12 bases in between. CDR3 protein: CASSLSYGGGNTEAFF. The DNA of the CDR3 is TGTGCCAGCAGTTTATCGTACGGGGGGGGGAACACTGAAGCTTTCTTT.